A selection of T cell receptor beta chains follows, all from one sample in a study of cytomegalovirus exposure and HLA in healthy donors. TCRdb keeps only in-frame clones here, not all; method: immunoSEQ multiplex PCR. The repertoire consists of some 100,000 clones, with just under 70% occurring once and the leading ten covering 5% to 7%. Material: PBMCs. These receptors were taken from an older woman in good health and CMV-seropositive. Each CDR3 is given with its conserved first and last residue. The D gene is left open where the match is weak. Clone size is shown for a subset of rows, as once, few, many or a class of expanded clone.

J gene,clone size,V gene,D gene,CDR3 protein,CDR3 DNA
TRBJ1-1,-,TRBV4-1,-,CASSQTDRTMNTEAFF,TGCGCCAGCAGCCAAACGGACAGAACCATGAACACTGAAGCTTTCTTT
TRBJ1-4,few,TRBV5-6,-,CASSLYGAGWDEKLFF,TGTGCCAGCAGCTTGTATGGCGCCGGGTGGGATGAAAAACTGTTTTTT
TRBJ2-5,-,TRBV4-2,-,CASAKERGETQYF,TGTGCCAGCGCCAAGGAGCGAGGGGAGACCCAGTACTTC
TRBJ2-5,-,TRBV7-2,TRBD1,CASSTGQASSETQYF,TGTGCCAGCAGCACCGGACAGGCCTCGTCAGAGACCCAGTACTTC
TRBJ2-1,-,TRBV29-1,-,CSVVKGVLSDEQFF,TGCAGCGTTGTGAAGGGTGTACTTAGCGATGAGCAGTTCTTC
TRBJ2-5,-,TRBV19,TRBD2,CASSILAGGQETQYF,TGTGCCAGTAGTATCCTAGCGGGGGGACAAGAGACCCAGTACTTC
TRBJ1-3,-,TRBV25-1,-,CASREGAPGNTIYF,TGTGCCAGCAGAGAAGGAGCCCCTGGAAACACCATATATTTT
TRBJ1-6,-,TRBV9,TRBD1,CAPQRRRQGPPSYNSPLHF,TGTGCCCCTCAAAGGCGGAGACAGGGGCCCCCCTCCTATAATTCACCCCTCCACTTT
TRBJ1-2,-,TRBV19,TRBD1,CASTRDRDGYTF,TGTGCCAGTACCAGGGACAGGGATGGCTACACCTTC
TRBJ2-7,few,TRBV27,TRBD1,CASSFSGTVNYEQYF,TGTGCCAGCAGTTTCTCCGGGACAGTCAATTACGAGCAGTACTTC
TRBJ1-1,-,TRBV7-2,TRBD1,CASRDRGSPEAFF,TGTGCCAGCAGGGACAGGGGGAGCCCTGAAGCTTTCTTT
TRBJ2-2,few,TRBV7-2,TRBD2,CASSLGGGAGTGELFF,TGTGCCAGCAGTCTCGGCGGGGGGGCTGGCACCGGGGAGCTGTTTTTT
TRBJ2-3,-,TRBV6-1,TRBD1,CASSEEVAGGAKDTQYF,TGTGCCAGCAGTGAAGAGGTGGCAGGGGGCGCGAAAGATACGCAGTATTTT